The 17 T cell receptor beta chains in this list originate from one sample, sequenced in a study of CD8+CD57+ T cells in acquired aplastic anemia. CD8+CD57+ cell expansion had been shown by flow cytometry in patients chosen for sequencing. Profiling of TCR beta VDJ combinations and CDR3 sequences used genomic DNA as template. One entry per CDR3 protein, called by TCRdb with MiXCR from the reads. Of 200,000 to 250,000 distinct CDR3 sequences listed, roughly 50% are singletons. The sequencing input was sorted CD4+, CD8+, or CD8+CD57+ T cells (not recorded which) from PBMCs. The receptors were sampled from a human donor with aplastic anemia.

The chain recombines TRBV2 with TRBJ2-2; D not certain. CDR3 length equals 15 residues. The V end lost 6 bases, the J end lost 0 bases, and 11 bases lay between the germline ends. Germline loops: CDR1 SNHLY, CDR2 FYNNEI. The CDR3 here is CASRTQYANTGELFF. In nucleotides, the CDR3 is TGTGCCAGCAGGACACAGTACGCGAACACCGGGGAGCTGTTTTTT.

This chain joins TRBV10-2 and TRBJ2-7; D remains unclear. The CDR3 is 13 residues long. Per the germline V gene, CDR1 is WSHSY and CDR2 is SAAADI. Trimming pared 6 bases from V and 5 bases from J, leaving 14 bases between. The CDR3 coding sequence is TGCGCCAGCAGGAGAAGGCTCATGGACGAGCAGTACTTC. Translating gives CASRRRLMDEQYF.

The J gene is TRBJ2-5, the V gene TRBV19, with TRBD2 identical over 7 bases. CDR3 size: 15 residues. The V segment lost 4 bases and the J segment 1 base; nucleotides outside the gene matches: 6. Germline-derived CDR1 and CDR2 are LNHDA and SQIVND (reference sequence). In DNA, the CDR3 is TGTGCCAGTAGTACAGCCGTAGCGGGCCAAGAGACCCAGTACTTC. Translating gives CASSTAVAGQETQYF.

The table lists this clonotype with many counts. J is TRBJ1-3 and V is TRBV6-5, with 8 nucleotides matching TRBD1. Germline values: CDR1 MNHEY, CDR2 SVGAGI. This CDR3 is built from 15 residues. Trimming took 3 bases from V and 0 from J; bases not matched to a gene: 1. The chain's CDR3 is CASSYTGGSGNTIYF. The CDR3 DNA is TGTGCCAGCAGTTATACAGGGGGCTCTGGAAACACCATATATTTT.

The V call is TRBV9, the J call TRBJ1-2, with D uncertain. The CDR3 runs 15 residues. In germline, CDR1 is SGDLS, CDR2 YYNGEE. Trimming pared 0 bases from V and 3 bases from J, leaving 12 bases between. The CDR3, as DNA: TGTGCCAGCAGCGTAGGGTCAGAGGACTACTATGGCTACACCTTC. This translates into CASSVGSEDYYGYTF.

The CDR3 sequence: CASSLEGPGYEQYF. The CDR3 DNA sequence: TGTGCCAGCAGCTTGGAGGGCCCTGGGTACGAGCAGTACTTC. The chain has TRBV5-6 and TRBJ2-7; D is ambiguous. The germline V gene has CDR1 SGHDT and CDR2 YYEEEE. V dropped 0 bases and J dropped 4 bases, with 11 bases sitting between them. This CDR3 has 14 residues.

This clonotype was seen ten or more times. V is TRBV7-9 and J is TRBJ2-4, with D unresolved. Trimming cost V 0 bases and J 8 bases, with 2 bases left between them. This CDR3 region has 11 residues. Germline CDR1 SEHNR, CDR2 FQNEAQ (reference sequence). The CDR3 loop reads CASSLADIQYF. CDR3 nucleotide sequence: TGTGCCAGCAGCTTAGCTGACATTCAGTACTTC.

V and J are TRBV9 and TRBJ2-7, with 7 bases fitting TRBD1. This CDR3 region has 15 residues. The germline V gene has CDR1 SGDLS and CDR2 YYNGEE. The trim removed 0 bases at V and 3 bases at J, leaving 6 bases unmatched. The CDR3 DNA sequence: TGTGCCAGCAGCGTAGGGGGACAGCGAGTCTACGAGCAGTACTTC. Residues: CASSVGGQRVYEQYF. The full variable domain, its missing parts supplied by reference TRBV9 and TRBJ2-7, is DSGVTQTPKHLITATGQRVTLRCSPRSGDLSVYWYQQSLDQGLQFLIQYYNGEERAKGNILERFSAQQFPDLHSELNLSSLELGDSALYFCASSVGGQRVYEQYFGPGTRLTVT.

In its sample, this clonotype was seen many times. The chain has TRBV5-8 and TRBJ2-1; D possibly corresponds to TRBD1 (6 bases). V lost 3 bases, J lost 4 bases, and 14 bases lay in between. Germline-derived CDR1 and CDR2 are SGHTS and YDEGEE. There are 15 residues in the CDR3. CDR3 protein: CASSSGARGYNEQFF. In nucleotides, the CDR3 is TGTGCCAGCAGCTCAGGGGCCCGGGGTTACAATGAGCAGTTCTTC.

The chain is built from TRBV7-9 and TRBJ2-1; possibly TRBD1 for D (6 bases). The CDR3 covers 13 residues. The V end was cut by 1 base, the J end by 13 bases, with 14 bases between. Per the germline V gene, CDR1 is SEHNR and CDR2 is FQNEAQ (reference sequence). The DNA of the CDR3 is TGTGCCAGCAGCTTAGGAAACAGGGAAGGACAGTTCTTC. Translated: CASSLGNREGQFF.

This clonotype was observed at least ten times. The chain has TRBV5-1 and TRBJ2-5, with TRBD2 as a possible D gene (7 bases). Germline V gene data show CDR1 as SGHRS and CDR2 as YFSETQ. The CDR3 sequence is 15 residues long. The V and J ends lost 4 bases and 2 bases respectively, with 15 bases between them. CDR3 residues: CASSLGRGAQETQYF. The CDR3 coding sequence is TGCGCCAGCAGCCTAGGGAGGGGGGCGCAAGAGACCCAGTACTTC.

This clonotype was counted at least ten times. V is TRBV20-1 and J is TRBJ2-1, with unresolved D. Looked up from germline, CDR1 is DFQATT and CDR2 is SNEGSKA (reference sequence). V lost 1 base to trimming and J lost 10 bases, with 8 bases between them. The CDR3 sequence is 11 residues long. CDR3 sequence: CSARAPKEQFF. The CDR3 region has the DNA TGCAGTGCTAGAGCCCCAAAGGAGCAGTTCTTC.

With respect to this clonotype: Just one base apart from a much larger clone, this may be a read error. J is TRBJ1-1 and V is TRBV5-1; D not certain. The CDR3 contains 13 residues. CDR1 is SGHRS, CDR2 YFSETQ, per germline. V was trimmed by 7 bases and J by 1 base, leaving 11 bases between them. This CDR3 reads CASGVSPNTEAFF. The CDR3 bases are TGCGCCAGCGGAGTGTCACCGAACACTGAAGCTTTCTTT.

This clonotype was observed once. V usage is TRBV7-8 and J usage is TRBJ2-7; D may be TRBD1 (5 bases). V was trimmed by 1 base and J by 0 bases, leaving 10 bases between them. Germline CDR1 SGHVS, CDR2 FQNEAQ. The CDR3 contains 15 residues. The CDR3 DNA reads TGTGCCAGCAGCTTAGGCGACAGCAGCTCCTACGAGCAGTACTTC. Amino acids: CASSLGDSSSYEQYF.

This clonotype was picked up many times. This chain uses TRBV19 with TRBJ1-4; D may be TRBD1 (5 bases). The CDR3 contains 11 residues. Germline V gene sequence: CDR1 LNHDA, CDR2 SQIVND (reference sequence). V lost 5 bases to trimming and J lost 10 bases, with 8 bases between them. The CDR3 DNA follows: TGTGCCAGTAGTCGGGGGGGAAAACTGTTTTTT. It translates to CASSRGGKLFF.

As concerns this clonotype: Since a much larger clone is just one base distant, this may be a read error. DNA for the CDR3: TGTGCCAGCACCTCGGGCAGGGGGCAAAGTGGCTACACCTTC. Translated: CASTSGRGQSGYTF. The chain joins TRBV19 to TRBJ1-2; TRBD1 aligns across 8 bases. This CDR3 region has 14 residues. After removal of 9 bases from V and 7 bases from J, the junction contained 13 bases not matched to a gene. The germline CDR1 and CDR2 sequences are LNHDA and SQIVND (reference sequence).

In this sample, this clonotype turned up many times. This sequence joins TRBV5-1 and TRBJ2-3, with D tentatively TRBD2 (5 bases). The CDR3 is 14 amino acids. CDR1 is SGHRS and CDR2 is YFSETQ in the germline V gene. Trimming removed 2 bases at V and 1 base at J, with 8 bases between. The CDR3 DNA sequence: TGCGCCAGCAGCTTCGGACTTCGCACAGATACGCAGTATTTT. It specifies CASSFGLRTDTQYF. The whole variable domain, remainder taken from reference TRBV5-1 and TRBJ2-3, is KAGVTQTPRYLIKTRGQQVTLSCSPISGHRSVSWYQQTPGQGLQFLFEYFSETQRNKGNFPGRFSGRQFSNSRSEMNVSTLELGDSALYLCASSFGLRTDTQYFGPGTRLTVL.